The present TCR beta chain was sequenced within a study of T cell repertoires in cytomegalovirus infection. This clonotype has just a few counts. No antigen is known for it. TCRdb re-called the reads with MiXCR, one entry per CDR3 protein. The sample lists 250,000 to 400,000 distinct CDR3 sequences; 25% were seen once. The sequenced sample was cultured PBMCs, obtained from culture after CMV antigen stimulation. The receptor was isolated from a human donor in good health (CMV status not recorded). Some clones in this sample may be carry-over from other donors' samples.

CDR3 coding DNA: TGCAGTGCCCCAAGGGTAGTTCAGCGAGGGGAAAAACTGTTTTTT. This gives the protein CSAPRVVQRGEKLFF. This chain connects TRBV20-1 to TRBJ1-4; D uncertain. The CDR3 extends over 15 amino acids. Germline assignment: CDR1 DFQATT and CDR2 SNEGSKA (reference sequence). The V and J ends lost 6 bases and 8 bases respectively, with 22 bases between them.